These T cell receptor beta chains were read from a single sample in a study of blood T cell repertoires in COVID-19. Assay: immunoSEQ multiplex PCR; the TCRdb copy retains only in-frame clones and omits some. The sample carries approximately 88,000 clones, 87% recorded once. The sample taken for sequencing was peripheral blood. These receptors came from a male donor with acute or convalescent COVID-19. Both conserved end residues are part of each CDR3. D genes are given only for firm matches. Some rows mark clone size as missing; the rest say once, few, many or name a class of expanded clone.

j_call d_call v_call clone_size cdr3_aa cdr3_nt
TRBJ1-1 - TRBV27 - CASSLSGGWMNTEAFF TGTGCCAGCAGTTTATCAGGAGGGTGGATGAACACTGAAGCTTTCTTT
TRBJ1-1 - TRBV2 once CASSRGVQNTEAFF TGTGCCAGCTCCCGCGGGGTACAGAACACTGAAGCTTTCTTT
TRBJ2-1 - TRBV28 - CASSLNLNNEQFF TGTGCCAGCAGTCTCAACTTAAACAATGAGCAGTTCTTC
TRBJ1-2 - TRBV7-9 - CASSLASGVYGYTF TGTGCCAGCAGCTTAGCGTCGGGGGTCTATGGCTACACCTTC
TRBJ2-3 - TRBV5-5 - CASSLEGRGTDTQYF TGTGCCAGCAGCTTGGAGGGGCGCGGCACAGATACGCAGTATTTT
TRBJ2-1 - TRBV7-2 - CASSLAVAEYNEQFF TGTGCCAGCAGCTTGGCAGTTGCGGAGTACAATGAGCAGTTCTTC
TRBJ2-7 - TRBV7-2 - CASSLQGYEQYF TGTGCCAGCAGCTTACAGGGCTACGAGCAGTACTTC
TRBJ2-1 - TRBV9 once CASSARGNNEQFF TGTGCCAGCAGCGCTAGGGGGAACAATGAGCAGTTCTTC
TRBJ2-2 TRBD1 TRBV4-1 - CASSPTDRGGTGELFF TGCGCCAGCAGCCCAACGGACAGGGGAGGCACCGGGGAGCTGTTTTTT
TRBJ1-1 TRBD1 TRBV2 few CASRDRGLTEAFF TGTGCCAGCAGGGACAGGGGGCTCACTGAAGCTTTCTTT
TRBJ2-1 TRBD2 TRBV5-6 - CASSEAGGRNEQFF TGTGCCAGCAGCGAAGCGGGGGGGCGGAATGAGCAGTTCTTC
TRBJ1-2 - TRBV3-1/TRBV3-2 - CASSQDSNYGYTF TGTGCCAGCAGCCAAGATTCGAACTATGGCTACACCTTC
TRBJ1-1 TRBD1 TRBV7-8 - CASSVGQGSAEAFF TGTGCCAGCAGCGTAGGACAGGGTAGTGCTGAAGCTTTCTTT
TRBJ1-2 TRBD1 TRBV3-1/TRBV3-2 - CASSQGDRGGYGYTF TGTGCCAGCAGCCAAGGGGACAGGGGTGGCTATGGCTACACCTTC
TRBJ2-3 - TRBV13 - CASSLGKAGSDPQYF TGTGCCAGCAGCTTAGGAAAGGCGGGGTCAGACCCTCAGTATTTT
TRBJ2-7 - TRBV27 - CASSLRGTEQYF TGTGCCAGCAGTTTAAGGGGTACCGAGCAGTACTTC
TRBJ1-2 - TRBV19 - CATTLDRLYTF TGTGCCACCACGCTAGACAGACTCTACACCTTC
TRBJ1-6 - TRBV24-1 - CATYVWGSGNSPLHF TGTGCCACCTACGTTTGGGGCAGCGGGAATTCACCCCTCCACTTT
TRBJ2-5 TRBD1 TRBV7-6 - CASSSSPPGQGVKETQYF TGTGCCAGCAGCTCGTCTCCCCCGGGACAGGGGGTGAAAGAGACCCAGTACTTC
TRBJ1-5 - TRBV19 - CASSIQVGQPQHF TGTGCCAGTAGTATACAGGTGGGTCAGCCCCAGCATTTT
TRBJ2-1 TRBD2 TRBV3-1/TRBV3-2 - CASSRGGDEQFF TGTGCCAGCAGCCGGGGGGGTGATGAGCAGTTCTTC
TRBJ2-3 TRBD2 TRBV7-9 - CASSSLTGGPGADTQYF TGTGCCAGCAGCAGCCTGACGGGAGGCCCCGGAGCAGATACGCAGTATTTT
TRBJ1-2 TRBD1 TRBV6-1 - CASSERGDRIYGYTF TGTGCCAGCAGTGAACGAGGGGACAGAATCTATGGCTACACCTTC
TRBJ2-5 - TRBV19 few CASSISTGYQETQYF TGTGCCAGTAGTATAAGTACAGGGTACCAAGAGACCCAGTACTTC
TRBJ1-5 - TRBV21-1 - CASSAIFRQEGSNQPQHF TGTGCCAGCAGCGCAATCTTTAGACAAGAAGGTAGCAATCAGCCCCAGCATTTT